This entry describes one T cell receptor (beta chain). Its antigen is currently unknown. These data come from a study of cytomegalovirus exposure and HLA in healthy donors. At the level of the study: As an earlier analysis found, 150 million to 200 million T cells yielded approximately 100 million unique TCR beta sequences.

Study findings and constraints: It was assumed in the presence/absence analyses that sequencing depth was roughly uniform across donors. It has been reported that TCR beta sequences accurately predicted the HLA-A and HLA-B alleles of most subjects.

The PCR ran on 60 Vbeta and 13 Jbeta primers. Sequenced by immunoSEQ multiplex PCR; TCRdb stores in-frame clones only, minus some. The table shows fewer than 200,000 clones, with approximately 84% occurring only once. Trimming took 8 bases from V and 2 from J; bases not matched to a gene: 4. The germline V gene encodes CDR1 LNHDA and CDR2 SQIVND (reference sequence). This CDR3 spans 13 amino acids. The chain employs TRBV19 and TRBJ2-3; 7 bases align to TRBD1. Sequencing used PBMCs. The sequence came from a woman in her 50s in good health and CMV-seropositive. CDR3 residues: CASCRGPTDTQYF. CDR3 DNA: TGTGCCAGTTGTAGGGGGCCCACAGATACGCAGTATTTT.